This T cell receptor (beta chain) was obtained from a study of blood T cell repertoires in COVID-19. Study background: The United States, Italy and Spain supplied acute and convalescent COVID-19 samples. PBMCs, B-cell-depleted T cells, or T cells were the source of the cDNA or gDNA that made up the material.

The method was immunoSEQ multiplex PCR; TCRdb's version includes in-frame clones alone and lacks a portion of them. The sample lists 150,000 to 200,000 clones, about three quarters occurring once. This clone was seen a single time. V was clipped by 3 bases and J by 15 bases; unmatched bases: 15. The CDR3 spans 14 residues. In germline, CDR1 is SGDLS, CDR2 YYNGEE. This chain joins TRBV9 and TRBJ1-5; 7 bases line up with TRBD1. This sequence was found in a woman in her seventies with acute or convalescent COVID-19. What was sequenced was peripheral blood. The chain's CDR3 is CASSEGLEGAGVHF. CDR3 in DNA: TGTGCCAGCAGCGAGGGGTTGGAGGGGGCGGGTGTGCATTTT.